This T cell receptor (beta chain) was identified during a study of radiotherapy plus CTLA-4 blockade in lung cancer. Study outcomes and limitations: Following radiotherapy plus ipilimumab, tumor-derived TCR clones expanded in the blood. It was early blood T cell clone dynamics, with interferon-beta, that reportedly best predicted response.

Trimming removed 1 base at V and 6 bases at J, with 13 bases between. The germline CDR1 and CDR2 sequences are SGHTA and FQGNSA. CDR3 length: 14 residues. Concerning this clone itself: Its specificity is unknown.

Assay: immunoSEQ multiplex PCR; the TCRdb copy retains only in-frame clones and omits some. The sample consists of 100,000 to 150,000 clones, 85% to 90% of them appearing once. The receptor was isolated from a human donor with non-small cell lung cancer that progressed on radiotherapy plus ipilimumab. The chain has TRBV7-2 and TRBJ2-7; D is undetermined. The material sequenced was peripheral blood, taken from a patient treated with radiotherapy plus ipilimumab. Written as DNA, the CDR3 is TGTGCCAGCAGCTTAGACGGAAATCCACTCGAGCAGTACTTC. It translates to CASSLDGNPLEQYF.